A selection of T cell receptor beta chains follows, all from one sample in a study of blood T cell repertoires in COVID-19. Clones were sequenced by immunoSEQ multiplex PCR, and TCRdb holds only the in-frame ones, with some missing. The data contain fewer than 600,000 clones, around 89% of them singletons. Sequencing was done on a sample of PBMCs or T cells enriched from blood (not recorded which). All receptors come from a woman aged 40-49 years who had recovered from COVID-19. The CDR3 runs from the conserved cysteine through the conserved F or W. Each record gives: D gene, V gene, J gene, clone size, CDR3 DNA, CDR3 protein. D genes are given only for firm matches. Size tells how often a clone was seen (once, few, many) or the class of an expanded clone, and some rows leave it out.

d_gene: -
v_gene: TRBV9
j_gene: TRBJ1-2
abundance: -
CDR3nt: TGTGCCAGCAGCGTGGGGGGGTATGGCTACACCTTC
CDR3aa: CASSVGGYGYTF

d_gene: TRBD1
v_gene: TRBV4-3
j_gene: TRBJ1-1
abundance: -
CDR3nt: TGCGCCAGCAGCCAAGACCAACCCCAGGGGGGGAACACTGAAGCTTTCTTT
CDR3aa: CASSQDQPQGGNTEAFF

d_gene: -
v_gene: TRBV5-8
j_gene: TRBJ1-1
abundance: -
CDR3nt: TGTGCCAGCAGCTTGGAGCAGGGTAAAACTGAAGCTTTCTTT
CDR3aa: CASSLEQGKTEAFF

d_gene: TRBD1
v_gene: TRBV7-8
j_gene: TRBJ2-3
abundance: -
CDR3nt: TGTGCCAGCAGCCTCACAGGGGGGCAAAGGGATACGCAGTATTTT
CDR3aa: CASSLTGGQRDTQYF

d_gene: -
v_gene: TRBV7-2
j_gene: TRBJ2-2
abundance: -
CDR3nt: TGTGCCAGCAGCTCGCAAGGGGCGAACACCGGGGAGCTGTTTTTT
CDR3aa: CASSSQGANTGELFF

d_gene: -
v_gene: TRBV28
j_gene: TRBJ2-7
abundance: once
CDR3nt: TGTGCCAGCAGTCCCCCACATCTCACCTCCTACGAGCAGTACTTC
CDR3aa: CASSPPHLTSYEQYF

d_gene: -
v_gene: TRBV6-7
j_gene: TRBJ1-2
abundance: -
CDR3nt: TGTGCCACCCGAAACAGGGCCGGGGGGCAATATGGCTACACCTTC
CDR3aa: CATRNRAGGQYGYTF

d_gene: TRBD2
v_gene: TRBV3-1/TRBV3-2
j_gene: TRBJ2-3
abundance: -
CDR3nt: TGTGCCAGCAGCCAAGGTTTTAGCGGGGCCACAGATACGCAGTATTTT
CDR3aa: CASSQGFSGATDTQYF

d_gene: TRBD1
v_gene: TRBV19
j_gene: TRBJ1-1
abundance: once
CDR3nt: TGTGCCAGTAGTATCGGACAGGGTTTAATGAACACTGAAGCTTTCTTT
CDR3aa: CASSIGQGLMNTEAFF

d_gene: -
v_gene: TRBV7-9
j_gene: TRBJ2-1
abundance: -
CDR3nt: TGTGCCAGCAGCCCCCCCAGCGGACCATACAATGAGCAGTTCTTC
CDR3aa: CASSPPSGPYNEQFF

d_gene: TRBD1
v_gene: TRBV5-1
j_gene: TRBJ2-2
abundance: -
CDR3nt: TGCGCCAGCAGCTCAGGACAGGGCCTTACCGGGGAGCTGTTTTTT
CDR3aa: CASSSGQGLTGELFF

d_gene: -
v_gene: TRBV11-2
j_gene: TRBJ2-1
abundance: -
CDR3nt: TGTGCCAGCAGCTCAAGCCCGGGGGAGCAGTTCTTC
CDR3aa: CASSSSPGEQFF

d_gene: -
v_gene: TRBV7-8
j_gene: TRBJ1-6
abundance: -
CDR3nt: TGTGCCAGCAGCTTACCTAGTTCACCCCTCCACTTT
CDR3aa: CASSLPSSPLHF

d_gene: -
v_gene: TRBV5-5
j_gene: TRBJ1-4
abundance: -
CDR3nt: TGTGCCAGCAGCTTCGGGTTAACTAATGAAAAACTGTTTTTT
CDR3aa: CASSFGLTNEKLFF

d_gene: TRBD1
v_gene: TRBV6-5
j_gene: TRBJ1-5
abundance: few
CDR3nt: TGTGCCAGCAGTCCGGACAGGGATCAGCCCCAGCATTTT
CDR3aa: CASSPDRDQPQHF

d_gene: -
v_gene: TRBV6-5
j_gene: TRBJ2-1
abundance: -
CDR3nt: TGTGCCAGCATCCGATTGAGGGAGGGGGAGTATGAGCAGTTCTTC
CDR3aa: CASIRLREGEYEQFF

d_gene: TRBD1
v_gene: TRBV4-3
j_gene: TRBJ1-3
abundance: -
CDR3nt: TGCGCCAGCAGCCAAGATTTTACAGGGGCATATGGTGGAAACACCATATATTTT
CDR3aa: CASSQDFTGAYGGNTIYF

d_gene: TRBD2
v_gene: TRBV5-6
j_gene: TRBJ2-1
abundance: -
CDR3nt: TGTGCCAGCAGCTTGGTGACTAGCGGGTATTACAATGAGCAGTTCTTC
CDR3aa: CASSLVTSGYYNEQFF

d_gene: TRBD1
v_gene: TRBV6-1
j_gene: TRBJ1-1
abundance: -
CDR3nt: TGTGCCAGCAGCCTCGACAGGGAAGGGTTCTGGCCTTTT
CDR3aa: CASSLDREGFWPF

d_gene: -
v_gene: TRBV5-1
j_gene: TRBJ1-2
abundance: -
CDR3nt: TGCGCCAGCAGCTTGGGGTCTCGGGGTAACTATGGCTACACCTTC
CDR3aa: CASSLGSRGNYGYTF

d_gene: TRBD2
v_gene: TRBV9
j_gene: TRBJ2-3
abundance: -
CDR3nt: TGTGCCAGCAGCGTGACTAGCGCCGCTAGCACAGATACGCAGTATTTT
CDR3aa: CASSVTSAASTDTQYF

d_gene: TRBD2
v_gene: TRBV7-9
j_gene: TRBJ2-5
abundance: -
CDR3nt: TGTGCCAGCAGCCTCGTGACTAGCGGAGAGACCCAGTACTTC
CDR3aa: CASSLVTSGETQYF

d_gene: TRBD2
v_gene: TRBV9
j_gene: TRBJ2-3
abundance: once
CDR3nt: TGTGCCAGCAGCGTAGAGGCGGGAGGGGGCACAGATACGCAGTATTTT
CDR3aa: CASSVEAGGGTDTQYF

d_gene: TRBD1
v_gene: TRBV15
j_gene: TRBJ1-5
abundance: once
CDR3nt: TGTGCCACCAGCAGAGATGGGACAGGGAATCAGCCCCAGCATTTT
CDR3aa: CATSRDGTGNQPQHF

d_gene: -
v_gene: TRBV9
j_gene: TRBJ1-1
abundance: -
CDR3nt: TGTGCCAGCAACCGACAGGCGAACACTGAAGCTTTCTTT
CDR3aa: CASNRQANTEAFF

d_gene: TRBD1
v_gene: TRBV4-3
j_gene: TRBJ1-3
abundance: -
CDR3nt: TGCGCCAGCAGCCAAGTAGGGACAGGGGGAAACACCATATATTTT
CDR3aa: CASSQVGTGGNTIYF

d_gene: TRBD2
v_gene: TRBV5-4
j_gene: TRBJ2-5
abundance: -
CDR3nt: TGTGCCAGCAGCTTGGGGCTAGCGGCCCAAGAGACCCAGTACTTC
CDR3aa: CASSLGLAAQETQYF

d_gene: -
v_gene: TRBV5-1
j_gene: TRBJ1-2
abundance: -
CDR3nt: TGCGCCAGCAGCTATAACCGGGACACAACTAACTATGGCTACACCTTC
CDR3aa: CASSYNRDTTNYGYTF

d_gene: TRBD2
v_gene: TRBV4-1
j_gene: TRBJ2-1
abundance: once
CDR3nt: TGCGCCAGCAGCCAAGGACTAGCGGGGGGCGATGAGCAGTTCTTC
CDR3aa: CASSQGLAGGDEQFF